The 21 T cell receptor beta chains reported below all come from one sample, sequenced in a study of blood T cell repertoires in COVID-19. The data were produced by immunoSEQ multiplex PCR, yet TCRdb's version contains in-frame clones alone and is incomplete. The table lists about 340,000 clones, under 95% of them singletons. The material sequenced was peripheral blood. The origin of the receptors is a young woman who had recovered from COVID-19.

The chain is built from TRBV6-5 and TRBJ2-2; D not certain. Trimming took 0 bases from V and 6 from J, leaving 8 bases between them. This CDR3 comprises 14 residues. Germline CDR1 is MNHEY and CDR2 is SVGAGI. CDR3: CASSYSLVPGELFF. CDR3 nucleotide sequence: TGTGCCAGCAGTTACTCGTTAGTTCCCGGGGAGCTGTTTTTT.

The chain employs TRBV11-3 and TRBJ2-2, with D possibly TRBD1 on 6 matching bases. Germline V CDR1 and CDR2: SGHNT, YENEEA. V was shortened by 5 bases and J by 0 bases, with 13 bases between the two germline ends. The CDR3 extends over 16 amino acids. CDR3: CASSPPRGPNTGELFF. The CDR3 DNA is TGTGCCAGCAGCCCACCCAGGGGCCCGAACACCGGGGAGCTGTTTTTT.

V and J are TRBV2 and TRBJ1-2; D gene unclear. The CDR3 is 11 residues long. V was pared by 9 bases and J by 6 bases, with 11 bases between. From germline, CDR1 is SNHLY and CDR2 FYNNEI. CDR3 amino acids: CASSYFDGYTF. The CDR3 DNA sequence: TGTGCCAGTAGCTACTTTGATGGCTACACCTTC.

The chain links TRBV5-1 to TRBJ2-5; 8 bases match TRBD1. The CDR3 spans 16 residues. Per the germline V gene, CDR1 is SGHRS and CDR2 is YFSETQ. Trimming at V came to 0 bases and at J to 1 base, leaving 5 bases not matched to a gene. The CDR3 spells CASSLGGDRSQETQYF. The CDR3 bases are TGCGCCAGCAGCTTGGGGGGGGACAGGAGCCAAGAGACCCAGTACTTC. Drawing the rest from reference TRBV5-1 and TRBJ2-5, the complete variable domain is KAGVTQTPRYLIKTRGQQVTLSCSPISGHRSVSWYQQTPGQGLQFLFEYFSETQRNKGNFPGRFSGRQFSNSRSEMNVSTLELGDSALYLCASSLGGDRSQETQYFGPGTRLLVL.

As regards this clone: Distinct nucleotide sequences in the sample also encode this CDR3. The CDR3 nucleotides read TGCGCCAGCAGTGAGAGCAGGGGCGGCACAGATACGCAGTATTTT. Its translation: CASSESRGGTDTQYF. The chain combines TRBV10-1 with TRBJ2-3; D possibly corresponds to TRBD1 (6 bases). The CDR3 is 15 residues long. V lost 2 bases, J lost 1 base, and 10 bases lay in between. The germline V gene has CDR1 WNHNN and CDR2 SYGVQD (reference sequence).

This chain joins TRBV5-1 and TRBJ2-2, with unresolved D. This CDR3 has 12 residues. Germline CDR1 is SGHRS and CDR2 is YFSETQ. The V gene lost 4 bases and the J gene lost 3 bases, with 4 bases spanning the gap. CDR3 protein: CASSTYTGELFF. CDR3 bases: TGCGCCAGCAGCACTTACACCGGGGAGCTGTTTTTT.

The rearrangement uses TRBV5-8 and TRBJ2-1; 12 positions agree with TRBD2. In germline, CDR1 is SGHTS, CDR2 YDEGEE. The CDR3 contains 16 residues. V was clipped by 4 bases and J by 2 bases; unmatched bases: 4. The CDR3 spells CASSDASGRAYNEQFF. CDR3 DNA: TGTGCCAGCAGCGATGCTAGCGGGAGGGCCTACAATGAGCAGTTCTTC.

The V gene is TRBV30, the J gene TRBJ2-5, with 9 bases lining up with TRBD1. V lost 3 bases to trimming and J lost 2 bases; unmatched junction nucleotides: 7. The CDR3 has 15 residues. Germline V lookup: CDR1 GTSNPN, CDR2 SVGIG (reference sequence). CDR3 bases: TGTGCCTGGAGCGAAAAGACAGGGGGTCAAGAGACCCAGTACTTC. Protein: CAWSEKTGGQETQYF. Variable domain in full (rest from reference TRBV30 and TRBJ2-5): SQTIHQWPATLVQPVGSPLSLECTVEGTSNPNLYWYRQAAGRGLQLLFYSVGIGQISSEVPQNLSASRPQDRQFILSSKKLLLSDSGFYLCAWSEKTGGQETQYFGPGTRLLVL.

The CDR3: CASSVVASGSVYTGELFF. Here the CDR3 DNA reads TGTGCCAGCAGCGTAGTGGCTAGCGGGAGCGTTTACACCGGGGAGCTGTTTTTT. The rearrangement joins TRBV9 to TRBJ2-2; 10 bases fit TRBD2. With 0 bases clipped from V and 3 bases from J, the junction kept 8 bases outside the gene matches. The CDR3 is 18 residues long. Looked up from germline, CDR1 is SGDLS and CDR2 is YYNGEE. Full variable domain (remainder filled in from reference TRBV9 and TRBJ2-2): DSGVTQTPKHLITATGQRVTLRCSPRSGDLSVYWYQQSLDQGLQFLIQYYNGEERAKGNILERFSAQQFPDLHSELNLSSLELGDSALYFCASSVVASGSVYTGELFFGEGSRLTVL.

The chain is built from TRBV6-6 and TRBJ2-2; 10 bases agree with TRBD2. V lost 6 bases and J lost 7; bases outside the gene matches: 11. Germline CDR1 is MNHNY and CDR2 is SVGAGI (reference sequence). The CDR3 contains 16 residues. CDR3 in DNA: TGTGCCAGCAGCGGGCTAGCGGGAGTTGCGGACGGGGAGCTGTTTTTT. It is translated as CASSGLAGVADGELFF.

This clone was picked up one time. The genes are TRBV20-1 and TRBJ2-3; D not resolved. V shed 6 bases and J shed 0 bases, with 4 bases lying between them. This CDR3 has 11 residues. Germline-derived CDR1 and CDR2 are DFQATT and SNEGSKA (reference sequence). In DNA form, the CDR3 reads TGCAGTGCCCAAAGCACAGATACGCAGTATTTT. It encodes CSAQSTDTQYF.

This chain uses TRBV9 with TRBJ1-1, with a possible D match to TRBD1 (5 bases). The CDR3 covers 13 residues. Trimming stripped 7 bases from V and 6 bases from J, with 16 bases between. Germline V CDR1 and CDR2: SGDLS, YYNGEE. The CDR3 DNA follows: TGTGCCAGCGAAACGACAGACGACCCTGAAGCTTTCTTT. Protein sequence: CASETTDDPEAFF.

The chain couples TRBV5-6 to TRBJ2-6; D uncertain. CDR1 is SGHDT and CDR2 is YYEEEE in the germline V gene. Trimming removed 4 bases at V and 4 bases at J, with 9 bases between. The CDR3 spans 14 residues. CDR3 in DNA: TGTGCCAGCAGCCCGACTTCCGGGGCCAACGTCCTGACTTTC. It encodes CASSPTSGANVLTF.

J is TRBJ2-1 and V is TRBV5-1; a possible D gene is TRBD1 (5 bases). V lost 2 bases to trimming and J lost 0 bases, with 9 bases between them. The CDR3 is 15 residues long. Germline-derived CDR1 and CDR2 are SGHRS and YFSETQ. The CDR3 loop reads CASSLGVSSYNEQFF. In DNA, the CDR3 is TGCGCCAGCAGCTTAGGGGTTAGCTCCTACAATGAGCAGTTCTTC.

This clone has only one observation. The gene calls are TRBV7-2 and TRBJ1-1, with TRBD1 identical over 8 bases. CDR3 length: 15 amino acids. Germline V lookup: CDR1 SGHTA, CDR2 FQGNSA. Trimming cost V 5 bases and J 9 bases; bases outside gene matches: 14. The DNA for the CDR3 is TGTGCCAGCAGCCTAAGACAGGGGATATTCGGGAAAGCTTTCTTT. It translates to CASSLRQGIFGKAFF.

This chain uses TRBV4-3 with TRBJ1-1, with D maybe TRBD1 (5 bases). V lost 0 bases and J 0 bases, leaving 14 bases between the germline ends. From germline, CDR1 is LGHNA and CDR2 YSLEER. The CDR3 length is 17 residues. The DNA for the CDR3 is TGCGCCAGCAGCCAAGATACTGTACAGGCCTTGAACACTGAAGCTTTCTTT. Its translation: CASSQDTVQALNTEAFF.

The rearrangement uses TRBV27 and TRBJ1-1; D not certain. Germline V lookup: CDR1 MNHEY, CDR2 SMNVEV (reference sequence). The V gene lost 5 bases and the J gene lost 1 base, with 11 bases spanning the gap. The CDR3 contains 14 residues. CDR3 sequence reads: CASSLRIPNTEAFF. The CDR3 nucleotides are TGTGCCAGCAGTCTGAGGATTCCGAACACTGAAGCTTTCTTT.

The rearrangement uses TRBV9 and TRBJ2-1; D is perhaps TRBD1 (6 bases). Trimming left V 1 base short and J 9 bases short, with 23 bases between. CDR1 is SGDLS and CDR2 is YYNGEE in the germline V gene. This CDR3 comprises 17 residues. CDR3 amino acids: CASSVLPGQSRLGEQFF. The DNA of the CDR3 is TGTGCCAGCAGCGTACTTCCCGGACAGAGTCGTCTGGGTGAGCAGTTCTTC. The full variable domain, with the rest looked up from reference TRBV9 and TRBJ2-1, is DSGVTQTPKHLITATGQRVTLRCSPRSGDLSVYWYQQSLDQGLQFLIQYYNGEERAKGNILERFSAQQFPDLHSELNLSSLELGDSALYFCASSVLPGQSRLGEQFFGPGTRLTVL.

The V and J genes are TRBV4-3 and TRBJ1-3, with 9 nucleotides matching TRBD1. The CDR3 runs 17 residues. Germline V gene lookup returns CDR1 LGHNA and CDR2 YSLEER. V lost 0 bases to trimming and J lost 6 bases; unmatched junction nucleotides: 9. CDR3: CASSQDKGTGSTNTIYF. In DNA, the CDR3 is TGCGCCAGCAGCCAAGATAAAGGGACAGGGAGTACAAACACCATATATTTT.

The chain carries TRBV4-3 and TRBJ1-4; 8 nucleotides match TRBD1. After removal of 4 bases from V and 11 bases from J, the junction contained 9 bases not matched to a gene. CDR3 length: 14 residues. Per the germline V gene, CDR1 is LGHNA and CDR2 is YSLEER. This CDR3 reads CASSPKTGERKLFF. The CDR3 DNA reads as TGCGCCAGCAGCCCCAAGACAGGGGAGAGGAAACTGTTTTTT.

This clone was found once. The rearrangement uses TRBV6-5 and TRBJ2-1; TRBD2 matches at 13 bases. Germline CDR1 is MNHEY and CDR2 is SVGAGI. After removal of 7 bases from V and 6 bases from J, the junction contained 6 bases not matched to a gene. This CDR3 has 15 amino acids. This CDR3 is CASTLGLAGINEQFF. The CDR3 bases are TGTGCCAGCACCCTGGGACTAGCGGGGATCAATGAGCAGTTCTTC.